This T cell receptor beta chain was sequenced in a study of tumor-infiltrating lymphocytes in localized non-small cell lung cancer. Study-level results: Not all patients were TCR sequenced, owing to tissue quantity. No T-cell fraction difference was seen between IM1 and IM2 tumors.

Concerning this clone: The antigen is unknown.

This CDR3 has 14 amino acids. Between the trimmed V and J ends, which lost 2 bases and 0 bases, there was a span of 7 bases. Germline CDR1 reads SGDLS; CDR2 reads YYNGEE. Assay: immunoSEQ multiplex PCR; the TCRdb copy retains only in-frame clones and omits some. The data contain some 7,100 clones, 76% of them singletons. The chain combines TRBV9 with TRBJ2-3; D is undetermined. The receptor was isolated from a human donor with non-small cell lung cancer. The source material was uninvolved lung tissue not adjacent to the tumor. In nucleotides, the CDR3 is TGTGCCAGCAGCGTTACTACTAGCACAGATACGCAGTATTTT. It codes for CASSVTTSTDTQYF.